Below, 27 T cell receptor beta chains from the same sample are listed, as sequenced in a study of blood T cell repertoires in COVID-19. The data were produced by immunoSEQ multiplex PCR, yet TCRdb's version contains in-frame clones alone and is incomplete. The sample has about 230,000 clones, just over 85% seen once. Sequencing was done on a sample of peripheral blood. These receptors were obtained from a man in his fifties with COVID-19, enrolled during active disease.

This clone came up once. The chain's CDR3 is CASSFVPGASGRRNEQFF. The CDR3 DNA follows: TGTGCCAGCAGTTTTGTTCCCGGGGCTAGCGGGAGGCGAAATGAGCAGTTCTTC. The genes are TRBV27 and TRBJ2-1; TRBD2 matches at 11 bases. The CDR3 has 18 amino acids. Germline loops: CDR1 MNHEY, CDR2 SMNVEV (reference sequence). V was clipped by 3 bases and J by 7 bases; unmatched bases: 14.

The V call is TRBV6-1, the J call TRBJ2-7, with 10 bases identical to TRBD1. Trimming at V came to 3 bases and at J to 5 bases, leaving 7 bases not matched to a gene. The CDR3 runs to 15 residues. Per the germline V gene, CDR1 is MNHNS and CDR2 is SASEGT. The DNA for the CDR3 is TGTGCCAGCAGTGACCCCGGGACAGGGGTTAACGAGCAGTACTTC. It yields the protein CASSDPGTGVNEQYF.

This chain connects TRBV11-1 to TRBJ1-2; D possibly corresponds to TRBD1 (5 bases). Trimming took off 5 bases at V and 5 bases at J, with 18 bases between the two ends. The germline V gene has CDR1 SGHAT and CDR2 FQDESV (reference sequence). The CDR3 runs 15 residues. DNA of the CDR3: TGTGCCAGCAGCCCCCAGAGGCAGGGAAGGTATGGCTACACCTTC. Its protein is CASSPQRQGRYGYTF.

This chain uses TRBV9 with TRBJ1-2; a possible D gene is TRBD1 (5 bases). CDR3 length equals 16 residues. V was shortened by 1 base and J by 0 bases, with 13 bases between the two germline ends. From germline, CDR1 is SGDLS and CDR2 YYNGEE. CDR3 in DNA: TGTGCCAGCAGCGTAACAGCCGAAGGGGCTAACTATGGCTACACCTTC. Protein product: CASSVTAEGANYGYTF.

The V gene is TRBV20-1, the J gene TRBJ1-6; 8 positions match TRBD1. The V gene's germline CDR1 is DFQATT and CDR2 SNEGSKA (reference sequence). V was pared by 3 bases and J by 9 bases, with 13 bases of the junction left unmatched. CDR3 length equals 16 residues. CDR3: CSASGTGLDLSSPLHF. CDR3 nucleotide sequence: TGCAGTGCTAGTGGGACAGGTTTGGATTTGAGTTCACCCCTCCACTTT.

In DNA form, the CDR3 reads TGTGCCAGCAGTTACCGGGACAGCTCCGAGCAGTACTTC. It codes for CASSYRDSSEQYF. This chain links TRBV6-2 or TRBV6-3 with TRBJ2-7; 7 positions match TRBD1. The CDR3 length is 13 residues. V trimming: 2 bases; J trimming: 6 bases; junction bases outside the gene matches: 4. The V gene's germline CDR1 is MNHEY and CDR2 SVGEGT.

The rearrangement joins TRBV9 to TRBJ2-4; maybe TRBD2 (6 bases). CDR3 size: 13 residues. Germline CDR1 SGDLS, CDR2 YYNGEE. Deletions cut 4 bases from V and 4 bases from J, with 9 bases between. The CDR3 loop reads CASSPAGKNIQYF. The CDR3 region has the DNA TGTGCCAGCAGCCCCGCGGGGAAAAACATTCAGTACTTC.

This clone occurred a few times. V gene TRBV6-2 or TRBV6-3 combines with J gene TRBJ1-1; D remains ambiguous. Trimming cost V 6 bases and J 8 bases, with 10 bases left between them. This CDR3 region has 11 residues. Germline-derived CDR1 and CDR2 are MNHEY and SVGEGT. CDR3 sequence (DNA): TGTGCCAGCAGCGGCTCACCCGAAGCTTTCTTT. Translation gives CASSGSPEAFF.

This clone has a single count. This rearrangement joins TRBV5-1 to TRBJ2-4, with 8 bases fitting TRBD1. Germline values: CDR1 SGHRS, CDR2 YFSETQ. This CDR3 is 17 amino acids long. V lost 4 bases and J lost 0; bases outside the gene matches: 9. The CDR3 nucleotides are TGCGCCAGCAGCCCGACAGGGGACAGAATAGCCAAAAACATTCAGTACTTC. Amino acids: CASSPTGDRIAKNIQYF.

The gene calls are TRBV5-1 and TRBJ2-1; D call uncertain. V was clipped by 6 bases and J by 5 bases, with 12 bases between them. The CDR3 contains 13 residues. Germline CDR1 is SGHRS and CDR2 is YFSETQ. The CDR3 spells CASMLAVNNEQFF. The DNA for the CDR3 is TGCGCCAGCATGCTTGCGGTGAACAATGAGCAGTTCTTC.

The gene calls are TRBV6-2 or TRBV6-3 and TRBJ2-1, with TRBD1 matching over 10 bases. Germline lookup yields CDR1 MNHEY and CDR2 SVGEGT. The V segment lost 4 bases and the J segment 9 bases; nucleotides outside the gene matches: 12. The CDR3 runs 16 residues. CDR3 sequence reads: CASSLPRDRGHGEQFF. Written as DNA, the CDR3 is TGTGCCAGCAGTTTACCCCGGGACAGGGGACATGGTGAGCAGTTCTTC.

This clone was recorded only once. The chain joins TRBV6-6 to TRBJ1-1; maybe TRBD1 (6 bases). CDR1 and CDR2 (germline): MNHNY, SVGAGI (reference sequence). The CDR3 extends over 15 amino acids. V was trimmed by 5 bases and J by 1 base, leaving 14 bases between them. DNA for the CDR3: TGTGCCAGCAGTCGCCGACGGGACACGAACACTGAAGCTTTCTTT. Its translation is CASSRRRDTNTEAFF.

This clone was recorded once. J is TRBJ2-7 and V is TRBV13; D is perhaps TRBD2 (6 bases). The CDR3 runs to 17 residues. CDR1 is PRHDT, CDR2 FYEKMQ, per germline (reference sequence). V lost 2 bases and J 3 bases, leaving 20 bases between the germline ends. The CDR3 protein is CASSLTTMGSGGYEQYF. For the CDR3, the DNA is TGTGCCAGCAGCTTAACTACAATGGGTAGCGGAGGCTACGAGCAGTACTTC.

The rearrangement links TRBV19 to TRBJ1-1, with 8 bases matching TRBD1. This CDR3 contains 12 residues. In germline, CDR1 is LNHDA, CDR2 SQIVND (reference sequence). The V and J ends lost 4 bases and 8 bases, in that order; junction bases with no gene match: 3. CDR3 sequence (DNA): TGTGCCAGTAGTACTGGACAGGGCGAAGCTTTCTTT. Amino acids: CASSTGQGEAFF.

This chain joins TRBV4-2 and TRBJ2-1, with 8 nucleotides matching TRBD2. The J segment lost 6 bases and the V segment lost 1 base, leaving 8 bases of the junction unmatched. The CDR3 runs 16 residues. In germline, CDR1 is LGHNA, CDR2 YNFKEQ. In nucleotides, the CDR3 is TGTGCCAGCAGCCAAGCCGGGACTAGTCGAGCCAATGAGCAGTTCTTC. This encodes CASSQAGTSRANEQFF.

There are a few counts of this clone. CDR3 loop: CSARDLAGQYF. The CDR3 bases are TGCAGCGCCCGAGACTTGGCGGGGCAGTACTTC. The V and J genes are TRBV29-1 and TRBJ2-7, with a possible D match to TRBD2 (5 bases). CDR1 and CDR2 (germline): SQVTM, ANQGSEA. Deletions cut 7 bases from V and 9 bases from J, with 16 bases between. The CDR3 extends over 11 amino acids.

The chain links TRBV6-4 to TRBJ1-4, with TRBD1 matching over 8 bases. This CDR3 has 18 amino acids. CDR1 and CDR2 (germline): MRHNA, SNTAGT. The V gene end was trimmed by 0 bases and the J gene end by 6 bases; junction bases not matched to a gene: 12. The CDR3 DNA is TGTGCCAGCAGTGACTCGAGCCCGGGAGCAGGGGGCGATGAAAAACTGTTTTTT. Its translation is CASSDSSPGAGGDEKLFF.

V gene TRBV6-5 combines with J gene TRBJ2-2, with D perhaps matching TRBD1 (6 bases). CDR3 length: 14 amino acids. Germline assignment: CDR1 MNHEY and CDR2 SVGAGI. V was cut by 7 bases and J by 4 bases, with 13 bases left in between. In DNA, the CDR3 is TGTGCCAGCAACTTGGACAGATCCACCGGGGAGCTGTTTTTT. Its translation: CASNLDRSTGELFF.

V and J are TRBV7-9 and TRBJ2-5; maybe TRBD2 (7 bases). The CDR3 totals 19 residues. Germline CDR1 is SEHNR and CDR2 is FQNEAQ (reference sequence). The ends were cut back, 7 bases at V and 3 bases at J, with 30 bases in the middle. The CDR3, as DNA: TGTGCCAGCAACCTACTTACTCGGGGAGGGGGGCAAAGGGAAGAGACCCAGTACTTC. Encoded protein: CASNLLTRGGGQREETQYF.

The chain recombines TRBV11-2 with TRBJ1-2, with D possibly being TRBD1 (5 bases). The germline gives CDR1 SGHAT, CDR2 FQNNGV. Trimming took 0 bases from V and 3 from J, leaving 11 bases between them. This CDR3 region has 15 residues. The CDR3 here is CASSLEGAGYYGYTF. Written as DNA, the CDR3 is TGTGCCAGCAGCTTAGAAGGGGCCGGGTACTATGGCTACACCTTC.

The chain employs TRBV6-5 and TRBJ2-7; a possible D gene is TRBD2 (6 bases). The CDR3 extends over 13 amino acids. V was cut by 5 bases and J by 4 bases, with 12 bases left in between. Germline CDR1 and CDR2: MNHEY and SVGAGI. The CDR3 is CASSKGLSYEQYF. The CDR3 bases are TGTGCCAGCAGTAAGGGACTCTCATACGAGCAGTACTTC.

The genes are TRBV7-9 and TRBJ2-7, with 13 bases fitting TRBD2. This CDR3 has 16 residues. Germline V gene lookup returns CDR1 SEHNR and CDR2 FQNEAQ (reference sequence). Trimming at V came to 4 bases and at J to 7 bases, leaving 10 bases not matched to a gene. CDR3 loop: CASSSGLAGPAGEQYF. The CDR3 DNA sequence: TGTGCCAGCAGCTCGGGACTAGCGGGGCCGGCGGGGGAGCAGTACTTC.

V gene TRBV6-5 combines with J gene TRBJ2-3, with TRBD1 as a possible D gene (6 bases). The CDR3 has 15 residues. V shed 6 bases and J shed 6 bases, with 19 bases lying between them. Looked up from germline, CDR1 is MNHEY and CDR2 is SVGAGI. CDR3 nucleotide sequence: TGTGCCAGCAGGCAGGACAGTGGATCGGGGGATACGCAGTATTTT. It encodes CASRQDSGSGDTQYF.

CDR3 sequence reads: CASSRPRVPTEAFF. DNA of the CDR3: TGTGCCAGCAGTCGTCCGAGGGTGCCGACTGAAGCTTTCTTT. This rearrangement joins TRBV21-1 to TRBJ1-1. TRBV21-1 is a pseudogene. This CDR3 comprises 14 residues.

V gene TRBV7-2 combines with J gene TRBJ2-3; perhaps TRBD1 as D (5 bases). The CDR3 runs to 15 residues. CDR1 is SGHTA, CDR2 FQGNSA, per germline. The V end lost 1 base, the J end lost 9 bases, and 17 bases lay between the germline ends. The CDR3 region has the DNA TGTGCCAGCAGCTTAGGAGCGACCGAATGGGGCACGCAGTATTTT. Encoded protein: CASSLGATEWGTQYF.

The chain has TRBV5-1 and TRBJ2-2, with a tentative D call TRBD2 (5 bases). Trimming cost V 0 bases and J 8 bases, with 8 bases left between them. This CDR3 is 13 amino acids long. Germline CDR1 reads SGHRS; CDR2 reads YFSETQ. CDR3 in DNA: TGCGCCAGCAGCTTGGGAGGGCCGGGGGAGCTGTTTTTT. This encodes CASSLGGPGELFF.

The V and J genes are TRBV11-3 and TRBJ2-1; TRBD1 aligns across 9 bases. V dropped 3 bases and J dropped 2; count of bases not matched to a gene: 2. Germline values: CDR1 SGHNT, CDR2 YENEEA. The CDR3 runs 15 residues. The CDR3 DNA reads TGTGCCAGCAGCTTGACAGGGGGGGCCTACAATGAGCAGTTCTTC. This translates into CASSLTGGAYNEQFF.